The source of this T cell receptor (beta chain) is a study of blood T cell repertoires in COVID-19. Study at large: Sites in the United States, Italy and Spain provided acute and convalescent COVID-19 samples. T cells, B-cell-depleted T cells, or PBMCs provided the cDNA or gDNA that served as material.

Original processing notes: The assay estimated nucleated cells by amplifying reference gene primers. Sequencing was performed with immunoSEQ multiplex PCR; in TCRdb, only in-frame clones are kept and a portion is missing. V, J and clone size are taken as reported in that table, and D and trimming were inferred from the DNA itself. Of about 120,000 clones detected, around 90% appear once; the ten largest clones hold 7.7%. The CDR3 loop spans 16 amino acids. V lost 0 bases and J lost 3; bases outside the gene matches: 3. The germline V gene has CDR1 MNHNS and CDR2 SASEGT. The V call is TRBV6-1, the J call TRBJ1-2, with TRBD1 matching 11 bases. Source material: peripheral blood. This TCR came from a human donor in a cohort sampled during active COVID-19. The CDR3 loop reads CASSEAWDRGDYGYTF. CDR3 coding DNA: TGTGCCAGCAGTGAAGCCTGGGACAGGGGGGACTATGGCTACACCTTC.